This TCR beta chain was identified during a study of blood T cells in healthy people across ages. Study conclusions and caveats: With age, beta diversity per million T cells declined roughly linearly, significantly by around 43.

In its sample, this clonotype was seen a few times. Its cognate antigen is unknown. Germline loops: CDR1 DFQATT, CDR2 SNEGSKA (reference sequence). The CDR3 spans 13 residues. V lost 6 bases, J lost 10 bases, and 9 bases stayed unmatched. Combining a sample-barcoded 5' primer with a J-beta primer mix, a second PCR ran for about 6 to 12 cycles. Tags on each cDNA molecule came from a template-switch adaptor with 12 random nucleotides. MiXCR, run by TCRdb on the 5' RACE reads, gives a single entry per CDR3 protein. The sample holds 750,000 to 1,000,000 distinct CDR3 sequences, 25% to 35% seen once. Separately, the same data were catalogued under a study of T cells of mothers and their children. This second report adds: The authors identified no persistent microchimeric T cell clones.

This chain connects TRBV20-1 to TRBJ1-6; the match to TRBD1 covers 7 bases. The sequenced material came from blood. This TCR came from a woman in her thirties or forties in good health. The CDR3 is CSADTGVFSPLHF. The CDR3 DNA reads TGCAGTGCGGATACAGGGGTATTCTCACCCCTCCACTTT.